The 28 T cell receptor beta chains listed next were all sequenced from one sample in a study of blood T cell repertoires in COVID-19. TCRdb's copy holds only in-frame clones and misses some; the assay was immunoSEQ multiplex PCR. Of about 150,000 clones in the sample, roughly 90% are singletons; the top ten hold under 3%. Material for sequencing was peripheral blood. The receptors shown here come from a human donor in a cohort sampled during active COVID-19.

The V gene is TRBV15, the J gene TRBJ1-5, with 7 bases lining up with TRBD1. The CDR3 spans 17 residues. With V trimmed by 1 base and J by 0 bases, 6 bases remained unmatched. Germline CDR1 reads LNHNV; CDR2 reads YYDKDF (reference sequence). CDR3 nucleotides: TGTGCCACCAGCAGAGCCCAGGGGGACGATAGCAATCAGCCCCAGCATTTT. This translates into CATSRAQGDDSNQPQHF.

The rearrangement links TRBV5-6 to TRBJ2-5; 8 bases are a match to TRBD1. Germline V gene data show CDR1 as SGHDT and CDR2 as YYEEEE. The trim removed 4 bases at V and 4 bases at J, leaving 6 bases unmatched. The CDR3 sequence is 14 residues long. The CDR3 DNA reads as TGTGCCAGCAGCGGAAACAGGGGGAGAGAGACCCAGTACTTC. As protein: CASSGNRGRETQYF.

The CDR3 protein is CASSFGTGGRYEQYF. CDR3 bases: TGTGCCAGCAGTTTCGGGACAGGGGGGAGGTACGAGCAGTACTTC. This chain links TRBV27 with TRBJ2-7; 11 positions agree with TRBD1. Trimming cost V 3 bases and J 4 bases; bases outside gene matches: 5. The CDR3 has 15 amino acids. The V gene's germline CDR1 is MNHEY and CDR2 SMNVEV (reference sequence).

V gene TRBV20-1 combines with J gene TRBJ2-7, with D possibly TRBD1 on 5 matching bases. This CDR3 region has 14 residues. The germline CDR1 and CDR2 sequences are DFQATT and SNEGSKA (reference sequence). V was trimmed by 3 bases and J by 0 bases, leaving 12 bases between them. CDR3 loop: CSASMTALSYEQYF. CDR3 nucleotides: TGCAGTGCTAGTATGACAGCCCTCTCCTACGAGCAGTACTTC.

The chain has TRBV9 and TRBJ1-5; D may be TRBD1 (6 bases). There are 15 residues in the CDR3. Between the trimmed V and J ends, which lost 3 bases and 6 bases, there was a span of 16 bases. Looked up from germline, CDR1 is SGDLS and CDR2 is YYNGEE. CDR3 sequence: CASSATGSTGQPQHF. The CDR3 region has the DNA TGTGCCAGCAGCGCAACAGGGAGTACCGGTCAGCCCCAGCATTTT.

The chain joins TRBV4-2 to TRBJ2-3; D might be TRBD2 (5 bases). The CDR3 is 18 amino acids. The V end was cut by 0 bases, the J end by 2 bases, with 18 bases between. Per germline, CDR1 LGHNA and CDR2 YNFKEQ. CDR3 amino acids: CASSQDGTRTLTTDTQYF. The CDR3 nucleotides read TGTGCCAGCAGCCAAGATGGTACTAGAACCCTGACCACAGATACGCAGTATTTT.

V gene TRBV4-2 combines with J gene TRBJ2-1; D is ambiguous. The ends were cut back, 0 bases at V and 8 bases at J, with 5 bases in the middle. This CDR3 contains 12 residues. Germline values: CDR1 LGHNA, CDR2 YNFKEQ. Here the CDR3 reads CASSQDRDEQFF. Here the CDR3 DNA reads TGTGCCAGCAGCCAAGATAGAGATGAGCAGTTCTTC.

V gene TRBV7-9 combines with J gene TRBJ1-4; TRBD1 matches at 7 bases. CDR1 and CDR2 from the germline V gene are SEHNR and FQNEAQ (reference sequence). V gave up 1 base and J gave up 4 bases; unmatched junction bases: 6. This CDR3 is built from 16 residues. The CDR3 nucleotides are TGTGCCAGCAGCTTAGGTGGAGGACAGGTTAATGAAAAACTGTTTTTT. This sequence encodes CASSLGGGQVNEKLFF.

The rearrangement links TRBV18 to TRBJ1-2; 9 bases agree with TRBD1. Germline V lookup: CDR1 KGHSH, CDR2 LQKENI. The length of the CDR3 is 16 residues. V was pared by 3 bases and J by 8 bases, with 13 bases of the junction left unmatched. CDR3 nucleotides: TGTGCCAGCTCACCGACCGTTTTGGACAGGGGCGGAGGCTACACCTTC. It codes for CASSPTVLDRGGGYTF.

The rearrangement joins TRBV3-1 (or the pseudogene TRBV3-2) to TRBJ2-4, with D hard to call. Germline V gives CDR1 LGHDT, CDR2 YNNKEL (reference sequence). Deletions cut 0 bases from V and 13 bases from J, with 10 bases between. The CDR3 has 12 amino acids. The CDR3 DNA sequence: TGTGCCAGCAGCCAAGATTGGAGACTGCAGTACTTC. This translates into CASSQDWRLQYF.

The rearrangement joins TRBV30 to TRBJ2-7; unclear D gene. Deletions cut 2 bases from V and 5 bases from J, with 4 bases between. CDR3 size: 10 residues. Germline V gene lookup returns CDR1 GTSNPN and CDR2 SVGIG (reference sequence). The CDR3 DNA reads TGTGCCTGGAGTCACAACGAGCAGTACTTC. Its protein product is CAWSHNEQYF.

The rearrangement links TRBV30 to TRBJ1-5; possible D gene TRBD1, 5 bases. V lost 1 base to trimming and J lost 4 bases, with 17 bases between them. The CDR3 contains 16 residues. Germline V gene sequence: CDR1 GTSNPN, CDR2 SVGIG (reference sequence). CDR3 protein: CAWSAHAGLANQPQHF. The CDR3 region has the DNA TGTGCCTGGAGTGCGCACGCGGGACTGGCTAATCAGCCCCAGCATTTT.

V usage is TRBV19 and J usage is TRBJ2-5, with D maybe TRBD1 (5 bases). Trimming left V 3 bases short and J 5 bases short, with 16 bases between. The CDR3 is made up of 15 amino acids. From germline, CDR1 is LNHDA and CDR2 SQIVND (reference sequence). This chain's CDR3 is CASSIPAGNLETQYF. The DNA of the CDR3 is TGTGCCAGTAGTATCCCGGCAGGGAATTTGGAGACCCAGTACTTC.

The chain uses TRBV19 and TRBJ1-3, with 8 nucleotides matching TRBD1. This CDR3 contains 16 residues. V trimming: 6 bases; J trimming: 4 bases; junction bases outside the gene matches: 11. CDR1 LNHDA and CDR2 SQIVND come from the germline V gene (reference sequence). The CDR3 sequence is CASSGERTGFGNTIYF. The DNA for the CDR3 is TGTGCCAGTAGCGGAGAAAGGACAGGGTTCGGAAACACCATATATTTT.

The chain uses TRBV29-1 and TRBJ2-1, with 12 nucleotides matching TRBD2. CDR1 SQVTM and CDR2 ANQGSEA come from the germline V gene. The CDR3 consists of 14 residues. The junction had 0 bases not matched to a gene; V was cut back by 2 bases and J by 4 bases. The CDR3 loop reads CSVELAGGYNEQFF. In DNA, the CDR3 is TGCAGCGTTGAACTAGCGGGGGGGTACAATGAGCAGTTCTTC.

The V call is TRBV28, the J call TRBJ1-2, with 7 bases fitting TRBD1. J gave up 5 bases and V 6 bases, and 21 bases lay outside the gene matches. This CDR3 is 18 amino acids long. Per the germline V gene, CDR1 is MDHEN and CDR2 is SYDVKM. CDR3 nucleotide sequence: TGTGCCAGCAGCCGGACGGACCCGGGACAGAAAAGCCGATATGGCTACACCTTC. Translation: CASSRTDPGQKSRYGYTF.

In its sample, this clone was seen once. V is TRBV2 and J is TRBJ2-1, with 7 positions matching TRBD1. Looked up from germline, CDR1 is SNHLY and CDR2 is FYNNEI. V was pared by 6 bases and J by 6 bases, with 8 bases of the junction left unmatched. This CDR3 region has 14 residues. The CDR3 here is CASRADRARNEQFF. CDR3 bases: TGTGCCAGCAGGGCCGACAGGGCGCGCAATGAGCAGTTCTTC.

The CDR3 reads CASRGQGLSGNTIYF. Here the CDR3 DNA reads TGTGCCAGCAGGGGACAGGGACTTTCTGGAAACACCATATATTTT. This chain joins TRBV6-6 and TRBJ1-3; 9 nucleotides agree with TRBD1. Germline V gene lookup returns CDR1 MNHNY and CDR2 SVGAGI (reference sequence). The CDR3 is 15 amino acids. With V trimmed by 6 bases and J by 1 base, 4 bases remained unmatched.

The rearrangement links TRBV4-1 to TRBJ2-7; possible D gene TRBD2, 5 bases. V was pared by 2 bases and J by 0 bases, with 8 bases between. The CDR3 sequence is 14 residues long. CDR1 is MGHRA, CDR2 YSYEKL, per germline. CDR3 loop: CASSQWESSYEQYF. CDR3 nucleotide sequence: TGCGCCAGCAGCCAATGGGAGAGCTCCTACGAGCAGTACTTC.

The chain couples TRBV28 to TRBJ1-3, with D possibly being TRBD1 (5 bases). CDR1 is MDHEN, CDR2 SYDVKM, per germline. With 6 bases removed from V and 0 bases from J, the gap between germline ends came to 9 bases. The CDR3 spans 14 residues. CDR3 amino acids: CASSSGNSGNTIYF. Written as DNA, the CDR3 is TGTGCCAGCAGCTCAGGGAACTCTGGAAACACCATATATTTT.

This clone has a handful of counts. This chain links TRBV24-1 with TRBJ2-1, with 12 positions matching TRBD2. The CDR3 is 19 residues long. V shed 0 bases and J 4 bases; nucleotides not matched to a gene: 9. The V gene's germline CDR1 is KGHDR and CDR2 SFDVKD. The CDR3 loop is CATSDLQSSGGEIYNEQFF. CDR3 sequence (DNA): TGTGCCACCAGTGATTTGCAATCTAGCGGGGGGGAAATATACAATGAGCAGTTCTTC.

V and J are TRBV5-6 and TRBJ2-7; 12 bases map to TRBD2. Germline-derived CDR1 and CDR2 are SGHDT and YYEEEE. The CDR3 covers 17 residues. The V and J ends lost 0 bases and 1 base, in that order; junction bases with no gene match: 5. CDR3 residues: CASSLVGLAGLSYEQYF. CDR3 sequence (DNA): TGTGCCAGCAGCTTGGTAGGACTAGCGGGACTATCCTACGAGCAGTACTTC. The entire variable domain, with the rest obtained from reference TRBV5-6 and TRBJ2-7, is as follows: DAGVTQSPTHLIKTRGQQVTLRCSPKSGHDTVSWYQQALGQGPQFIFQYYEEEERQRGNFPDRFSGHQFPNYSSELNVNALLLGDSALYLCASSLVGLAGLSYEQYFGPGTRLTVT.

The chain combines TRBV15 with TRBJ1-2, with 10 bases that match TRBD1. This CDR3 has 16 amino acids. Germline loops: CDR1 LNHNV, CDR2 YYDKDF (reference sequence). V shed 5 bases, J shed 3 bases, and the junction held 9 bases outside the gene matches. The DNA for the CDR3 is TGTGCCACCAGCGGACATGACAGGGGGCCGGACTATGGCTACACCTTC. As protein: CATSGHDRGPDYGYTF.

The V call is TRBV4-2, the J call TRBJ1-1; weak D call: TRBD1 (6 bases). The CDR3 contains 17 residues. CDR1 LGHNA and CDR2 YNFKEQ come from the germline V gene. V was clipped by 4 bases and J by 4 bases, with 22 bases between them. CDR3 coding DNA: TGTGCCAGCAGCCCCACAGGGATTTTAGGGGTCGCCACTGAAGCTTTCTTT. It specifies CASSPTGILGVATEAFF.

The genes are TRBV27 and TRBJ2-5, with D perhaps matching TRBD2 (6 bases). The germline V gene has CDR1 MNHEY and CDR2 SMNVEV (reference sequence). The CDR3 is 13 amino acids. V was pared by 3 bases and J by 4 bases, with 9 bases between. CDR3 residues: CASSLTSSETQYF. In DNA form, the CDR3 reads TGTGCCAGCAGTTTGACTAGTTCAGAGACCCAGTACTTC.

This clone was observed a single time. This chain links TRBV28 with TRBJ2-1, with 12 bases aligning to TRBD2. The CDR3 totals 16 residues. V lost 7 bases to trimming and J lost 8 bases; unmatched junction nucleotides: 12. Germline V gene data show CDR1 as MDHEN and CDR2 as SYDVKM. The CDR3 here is CASKIPGLAGSDEQFF. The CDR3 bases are TGTGCCAGCAAAATACCCGGACTAGCGGGAAGTGATGAGCAGTTCTTC. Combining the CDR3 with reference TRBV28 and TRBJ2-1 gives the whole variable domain DVKVTQSSRYLVKRTGEKVFLECVQDMDHENMFWYRQDPGLGLRLIYFSYDVKMKEKGDIPEGYSVSREKKERFSLILESASTNQTSMYLCASKIPGLAGSDEQFFGPGTRLTVL.

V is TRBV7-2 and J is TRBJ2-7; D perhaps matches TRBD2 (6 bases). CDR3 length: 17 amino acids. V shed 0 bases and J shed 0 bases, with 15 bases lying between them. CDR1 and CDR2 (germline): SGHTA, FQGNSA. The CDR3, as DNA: TGTGCCAGCAGCTTAGCGTTCGGGGGAGACTCCTCCTACGAGCAGTACTTC. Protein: CASSLAFGGDSSYEQYF.

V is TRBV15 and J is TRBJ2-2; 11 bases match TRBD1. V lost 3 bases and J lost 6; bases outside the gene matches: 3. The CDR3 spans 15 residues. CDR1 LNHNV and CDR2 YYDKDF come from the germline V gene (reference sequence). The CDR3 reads CATSRDRGHAGELFF. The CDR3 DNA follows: TGTGCCACCAGCAGGGACAGGGGGCACGCCGGGGAGCTGTTTTTT.